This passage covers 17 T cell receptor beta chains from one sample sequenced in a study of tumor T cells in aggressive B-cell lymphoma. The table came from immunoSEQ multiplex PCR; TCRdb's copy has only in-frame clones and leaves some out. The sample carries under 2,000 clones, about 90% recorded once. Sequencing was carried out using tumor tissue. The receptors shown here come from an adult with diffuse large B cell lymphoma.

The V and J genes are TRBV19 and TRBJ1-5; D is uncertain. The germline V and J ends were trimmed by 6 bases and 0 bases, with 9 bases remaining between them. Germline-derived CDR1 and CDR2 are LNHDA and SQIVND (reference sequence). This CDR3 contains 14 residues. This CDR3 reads CASREAPSNQPQHF. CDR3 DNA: TGTGCCAGTAGGGAAGCGCCTAGCAATCAGCCCCAGCATTTT.

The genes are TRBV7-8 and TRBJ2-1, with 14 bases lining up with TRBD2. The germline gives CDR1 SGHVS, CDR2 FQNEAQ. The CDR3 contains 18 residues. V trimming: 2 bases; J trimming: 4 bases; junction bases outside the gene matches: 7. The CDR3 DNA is TGTGCCAGCAGCTTACTAGGGACTAGCGGGGGTGTTTACAATGAGCAGTTCTTC. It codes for CASSLLGTSGGVYNEQFF.

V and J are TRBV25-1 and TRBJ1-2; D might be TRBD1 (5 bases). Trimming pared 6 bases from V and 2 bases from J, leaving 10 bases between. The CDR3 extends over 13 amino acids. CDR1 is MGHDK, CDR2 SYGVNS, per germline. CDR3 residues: CASSLRVNYGYTF. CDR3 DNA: TGTGCCAGCAGCCTCAGGGTAAACTATGGCTACACCTTC.

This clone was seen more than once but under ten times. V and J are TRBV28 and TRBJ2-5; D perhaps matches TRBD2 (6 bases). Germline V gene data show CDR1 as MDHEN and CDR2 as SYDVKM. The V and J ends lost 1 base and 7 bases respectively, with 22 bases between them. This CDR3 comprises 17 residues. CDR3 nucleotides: TGTGCCAGCAGTTTATACCCCACGCTGGCTAGCGAGGGGACCCAGTACTTC. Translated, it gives CASSLYPTLASEGTQYF.

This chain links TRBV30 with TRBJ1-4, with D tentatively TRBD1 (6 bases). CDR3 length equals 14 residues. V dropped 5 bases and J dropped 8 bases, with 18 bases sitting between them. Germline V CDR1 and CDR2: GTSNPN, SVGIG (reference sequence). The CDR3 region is CAWEQGPFMEKLFF. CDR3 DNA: TGTGCCTGGGAACAGGGACCTTTTATGGAAAAACTGTTTTTT.

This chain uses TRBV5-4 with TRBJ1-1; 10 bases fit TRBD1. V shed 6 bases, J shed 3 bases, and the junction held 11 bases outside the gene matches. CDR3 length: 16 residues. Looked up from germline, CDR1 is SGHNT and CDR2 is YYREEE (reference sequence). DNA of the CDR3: TGTGCCAGCACCCGGGACAGGGGAGCCTCCGACACTGAAGCTTTCTTT. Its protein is CASTRDRGASDTEAFF.

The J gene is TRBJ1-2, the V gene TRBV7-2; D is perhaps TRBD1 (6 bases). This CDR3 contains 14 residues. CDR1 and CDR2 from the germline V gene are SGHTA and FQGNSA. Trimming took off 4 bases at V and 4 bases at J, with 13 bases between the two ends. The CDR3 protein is CASSSQGVGYGYTF. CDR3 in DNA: TGTGCCAGCAGCTCACAGGGAGTGGGCTATGGCTACACCTTC. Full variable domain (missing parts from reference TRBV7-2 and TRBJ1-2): GAGVSQSPSNKVTEKGKDVELRCDPISGHTALYWYRQSLGQGLEFLIYFQGNSAPDKSGLPSDRFSAERTGGSVSTLTIQRTQQEDSAVYLCASSSQGVGYGYTFGSGTRLTVV.

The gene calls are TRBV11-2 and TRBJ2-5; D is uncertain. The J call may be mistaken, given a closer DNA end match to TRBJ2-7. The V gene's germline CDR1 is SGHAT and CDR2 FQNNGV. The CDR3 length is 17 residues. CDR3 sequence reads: CASSLLPRFVGPYEQYF. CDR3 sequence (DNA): TGTGCCAGCAGCTTACTACCACGGTTCGTTGGGCCCTACGAGCAGTACTTC.

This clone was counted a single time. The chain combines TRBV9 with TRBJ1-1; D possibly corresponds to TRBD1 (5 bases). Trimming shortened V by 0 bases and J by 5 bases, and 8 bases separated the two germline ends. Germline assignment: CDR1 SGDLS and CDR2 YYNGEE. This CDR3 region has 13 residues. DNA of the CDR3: TGTGCCAGCAGCGTAGAGGGGCGGACTGAAGCTTTCTTT. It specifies CASSVEGRTEAFF. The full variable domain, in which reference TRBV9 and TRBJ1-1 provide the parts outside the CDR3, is DSGVTQTPKHLITATGQRVTLRCSPRSGDLSVYWYQQSLDQGLQFLIQYYNGEERAKGNILERFSAQQFPDLHSELNLSSLELGDSALYFCASSVEGRTEAFFGQGTRLTVV.

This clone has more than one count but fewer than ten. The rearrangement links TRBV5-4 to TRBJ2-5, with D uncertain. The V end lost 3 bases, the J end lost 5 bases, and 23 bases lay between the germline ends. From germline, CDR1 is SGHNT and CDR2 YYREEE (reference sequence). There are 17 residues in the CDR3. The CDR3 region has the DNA TGTGCCAGCAGCTCCGACGAGGCACTGTCCCACCGGGAGACCCAGTACTTC. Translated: CASSSDEALSHRETQYF.

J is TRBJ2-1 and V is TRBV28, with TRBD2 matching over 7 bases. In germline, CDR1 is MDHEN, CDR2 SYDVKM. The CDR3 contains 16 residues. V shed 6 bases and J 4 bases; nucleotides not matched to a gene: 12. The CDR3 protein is CASSKGLVEDYNEQFF. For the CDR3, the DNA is TGTGCCAGCAGCAAAGGACTAGTGGAGGATTACAATGAGCAGTTCTTC.

CDR3 DNA: TGTGCCAGCAGCTCGCAGGGGGGCAACACTGAAGCTTTCTTT. As protein: CASSSQGGNTEAFF. This sequence joins TRBV7-3 and TRBJ1-1, with 7 bases lining up with TRBD1. The CDR3 extends over 14 amino acids. CDR1 SGHTA and CDR2 FQGTGA come from the germline V gene. The V gene end was trimmed by 4 bases and the J gene end by 2 bases; junction bases not matched to a gene: 4.

The CDR3: CASSLTGGSTDTQYF. Here the CDR3 DNA reads TGTGCCAGCAGCTTAACAGGAGGTTCCACAGATACGCAGTATTTT. The chain joins TRBV7-3 to TRBJ2-3; D is possibly TRBD2 (5 bases). The CDR3 runs 15 residues. CDR1 SGHTA and CDR2 FQGTGA come from the germline V gene. Trimming cost V 0 bases and J 2 bases, with 9 bases left between them.

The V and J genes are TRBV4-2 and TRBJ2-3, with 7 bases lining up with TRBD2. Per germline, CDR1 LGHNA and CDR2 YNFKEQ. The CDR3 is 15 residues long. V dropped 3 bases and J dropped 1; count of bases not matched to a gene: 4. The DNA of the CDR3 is TGTGCCAGCAGCCAGAGGACTAGGGGCACAGATACGCAGTATTTT. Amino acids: CASSQRTRGTDTQYF.

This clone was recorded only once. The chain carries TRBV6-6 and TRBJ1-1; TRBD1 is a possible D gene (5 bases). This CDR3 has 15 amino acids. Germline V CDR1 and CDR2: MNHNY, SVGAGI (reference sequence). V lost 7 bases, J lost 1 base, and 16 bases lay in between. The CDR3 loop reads CASNRTPWTNTEAFF. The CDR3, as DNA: TGTGCCAGCAACCGGACACCCTGGACGAACACTGAAGCTTTCTTT.

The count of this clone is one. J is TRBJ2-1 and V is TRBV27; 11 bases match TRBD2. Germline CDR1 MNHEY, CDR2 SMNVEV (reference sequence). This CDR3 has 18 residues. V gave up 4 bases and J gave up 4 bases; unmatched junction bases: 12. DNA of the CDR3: TGTGCCAGCAGTTCCCGTGGGGTAGCGGGAGGGTTATACAATGAGCAGTTCTTC. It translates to CASSSRGVAGGLYNEQFF.

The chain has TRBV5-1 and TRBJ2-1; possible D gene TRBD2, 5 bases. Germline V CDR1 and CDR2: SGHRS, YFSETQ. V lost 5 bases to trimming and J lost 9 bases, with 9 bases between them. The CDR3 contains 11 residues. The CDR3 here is CASRAEGEQFF. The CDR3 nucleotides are TGCGCCAGCAGAGCTGAGGGTGAGCAGTTCTTC.